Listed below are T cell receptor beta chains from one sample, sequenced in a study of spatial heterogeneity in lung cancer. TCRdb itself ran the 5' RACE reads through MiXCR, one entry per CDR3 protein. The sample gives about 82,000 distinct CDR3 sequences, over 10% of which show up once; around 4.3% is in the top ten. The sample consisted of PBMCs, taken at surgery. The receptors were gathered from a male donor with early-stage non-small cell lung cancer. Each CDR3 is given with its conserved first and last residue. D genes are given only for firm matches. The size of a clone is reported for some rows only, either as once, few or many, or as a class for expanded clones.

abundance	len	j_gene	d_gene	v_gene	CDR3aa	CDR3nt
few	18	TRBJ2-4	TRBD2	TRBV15	CATSRDAGLAGNKNIQYF	TGTGCCACCAGCAGAGATGCGGGGCTAGCGGGGAATAAAAACATTCAGTACTTC
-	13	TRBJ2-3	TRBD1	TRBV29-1	CSVLWTGTDTQYF	TGCAGCGTCCTTTGGACAGGGACAGATACGCAGTATTTT
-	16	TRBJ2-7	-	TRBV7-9	CASSATTTAQRDEQYF	TGTGCCAGCAGCGCGACCACGACTGCGCAGAGGGACGAGCAGTACTTC
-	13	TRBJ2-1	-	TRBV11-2	CASRTSQGGEQFF	TGTGCCAGCAGAACTTCACAGGGCGGTGAGCAGTTCTTC
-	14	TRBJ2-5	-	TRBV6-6	CASTRETAQETQYF	TGTGCCAGCACCCGTGAGACCGCCCAAGAGACCCAGTACTTC
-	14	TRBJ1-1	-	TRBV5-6	CASSFYLWGGWAFF	TGTGCCAGCAGCTTCTACCTCTGGGGGGGATGGGCTTTCTTT
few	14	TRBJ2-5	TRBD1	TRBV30	CAWSPPGTGETQYF	TGTGCCTGGAGCCCGCCCGGGACAGGGGAGACCCAGTACTTC
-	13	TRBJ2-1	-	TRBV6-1	CASIQRVEGEQFF	TGTGCCAGCATCCAAAGGGTCGAGGGTGAGCAGTTCTTC
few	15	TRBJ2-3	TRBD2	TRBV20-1	CSAAGLAGEIDTQYF	TGCAGTGCCGCTGGGCTAGCGGGAGAGATAGATACGCAGTATTTT
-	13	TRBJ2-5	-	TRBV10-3	CAISEGLGETQYF	TGTGCCATCAGTGAGGGCCTCGGAGAGACCCAGTACTTC
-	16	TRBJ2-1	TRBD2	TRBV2	CASSFGLAGAKNEQFF	TGTGCCAGCAGTTTTGGACTAGCGGGAGCAAAGAATGAGCAGTTCTTC
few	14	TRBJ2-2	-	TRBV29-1	CSVDLGTTTGELFF	TGCAGCGTTGACCTGGGGACAACGACCGGGGAGCTGTTTTTT
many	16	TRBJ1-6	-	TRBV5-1	CASSLEGSNLKSPLHF	TGCGCCAGCAGCTTGGAAGGCAGCAACCTCAAGTCACCCCTCCACTTT
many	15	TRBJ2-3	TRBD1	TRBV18	CASSPRTGSTDTQYF	TGTGCCAGCTCACCACGGACAGGGTCTACAGATACGCAGTATTTT
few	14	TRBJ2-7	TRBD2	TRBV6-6	CASSYSSGGNEQYF	TGTGCCAGCAGTTACAGTAGCGGGGGGAACGAGCAGTACTTC
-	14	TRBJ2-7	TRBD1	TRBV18	CASSSGTGYDEQYF	TGTGCCAGCTCTTCCGGGACAGGTTATGACGAGCAGTACTTC
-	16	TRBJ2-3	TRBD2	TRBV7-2	CASSLQRGGRGDTQYF	TGTGCCAGCAGCTTGCAACGGGGGGGCCGTGGAGATACGCAGTATTTT
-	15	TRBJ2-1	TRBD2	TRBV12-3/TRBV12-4	CASSFLGLAGDEQFF	TGTGCCAGCAGTTTTCTCGGACTAGCGGGAGATGAGCAGTTCTTC
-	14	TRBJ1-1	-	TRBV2	CASSAEDKVTEAFF	TGTGCCAGCAGTGCTGAGGACAAAGTAACTGAAGCTTTCTTT
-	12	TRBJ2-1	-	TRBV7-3	CASSKTGDEQFF	TGTGCCAGCAGCAAGACTGGGGACGAGCAGTTCTTC
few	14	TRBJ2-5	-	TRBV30	CAWSEGGAQETQYF	TGTGCCTGGAGTGAGGGGGGGGCCCAAGAGACCCAGTACTTC
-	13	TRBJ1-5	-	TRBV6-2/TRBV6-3	CASSSLGDQPQHF	TGTGCCAGCAGCTCGCTAGGAGATCAGCCCCAGCATTTT
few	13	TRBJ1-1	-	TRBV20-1	CSAMGWETTEAFF	TGCAGTGCTATGGGCTGGGAAACCACTGAAGCTTTCTTT
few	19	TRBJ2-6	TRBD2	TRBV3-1	CASSQAGASGSTGANVLTF	TGTGCCAGCAGCCAAGCTGGGGCTAGCGGGAGTACGGGGGCCAACGTCCTGACTTTC
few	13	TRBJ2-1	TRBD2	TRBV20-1	CSAEASGYNEQFF	TGCAGTGCTGAGGCTAGCGGATACAATGAGCAGTTCTTC
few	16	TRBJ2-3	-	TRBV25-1	CASSESGTGDTDTQYF	TGTGCCAGCAGTGAATCTGGAACGGGGGATACAGATACGCAGTATTTT
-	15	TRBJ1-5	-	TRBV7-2	CASSSYPGTNQPQHF	TGTGCCAGCTCTTCCTATCCCGGAACCAATCAGCCCCAGCATTTT
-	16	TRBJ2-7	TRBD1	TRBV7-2	CASSLAADREVYEQYF	TGTGCCAGCAGCTTAGCCGCGGACAGGGAGGTTTACGAGCAGTACTTC
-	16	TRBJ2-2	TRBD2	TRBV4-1	CASSPLGTRGTGELFF	TGCGCCAGCAGCCCTCTGGGGACTAGAGGCACCGGGGAGCTGTTTTTT
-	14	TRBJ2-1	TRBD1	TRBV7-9	CASSIQGLYNEQFF	TGTGCCAGCAGCATACAGGGGTTATACAATGAGCAGTTCTTC
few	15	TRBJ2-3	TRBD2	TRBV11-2	CASSSLAGARDTQYF	TGTGCCAGCAGCTCACTAGCGGGAGCGCGGGATACGCAGTATTTT
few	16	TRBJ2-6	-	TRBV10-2	CASSDFGGSGANVLTF	TGCGCCAGCAGTGACTTTGGGGGCTCTGGGGCCAACGTCCTGACTTTC
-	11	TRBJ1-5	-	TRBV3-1	CASSQGGAQHF	TGTGCCAGCAGCCAAGGCGGGGCCCAGCATTTT
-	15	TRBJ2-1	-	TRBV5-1	CASSFDGSSYNEQFF	TGCGCCAGCAGCTTTGACGGGAGCTCCTACAATGAGCAGTTCTTC
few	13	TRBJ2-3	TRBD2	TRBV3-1	CAIGLAGSDTQYF	TGTGCCATCGGACTAGCGGGGAGCGATACGCAGTATTTT
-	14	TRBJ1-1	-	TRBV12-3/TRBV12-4	CASSLAGVKDVAFF	TGTGCCAGCAGTTTGGCAGGGGTCAAAGATGTGGCTTTCTTT
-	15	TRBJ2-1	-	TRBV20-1	CSASASGDPRDEQFF	TGCAGTGCTAGTGCAAGCGGAGACCCTCGCGATGAGCAGTTCTTC
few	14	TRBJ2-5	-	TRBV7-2	CASSFQIGDETQYF	TGTGCCAGCAGCTTCCAAATTGGTGACGAGACCCAGTACTTC
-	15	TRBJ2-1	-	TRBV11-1	CASSLFGGLYNEQFF	TGTGCCAGCAGCTTATTCGGGGGCCTCTACAATGAGCAGTTCTTC
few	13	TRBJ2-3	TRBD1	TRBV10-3	CAIRDRGTDTQYF	TGTGCCATCAGGGACAGGGGCACAGATACGCAGTATTTT
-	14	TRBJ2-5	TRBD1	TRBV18	CASSPRDSQETQYF	TGTGCCAGCTCACCACGGGACAGCCAAGAGACCCAGTACTTC
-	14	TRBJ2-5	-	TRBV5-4	CASSLGVKQETQYF	TGTGCCAGCAGCTTGGGGGTTAAACAAGAGACCCAGTACTTC
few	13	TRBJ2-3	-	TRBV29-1	CSVELAAPDTQYF	TGCAGCGTTGAGTTAGCGGCCCCAGATACGCAGTATTTT
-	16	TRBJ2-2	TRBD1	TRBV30	CAWSPTGGQVAGELFF	TGTGCCTGGAGTCCGACAGGGGGGCAAGTAGCCGGGGAGCTGTTTTTT
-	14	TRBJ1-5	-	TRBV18	CASSPQGRDQPQHF	TGTGCCAGCTCACCACAGGGGAGGGATCAGCCCCAGCATTTT
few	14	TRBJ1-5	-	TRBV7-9	CASGADTTNQPQHF	TGTGCCAGCGGCGCGGACACTACAAATCAGCCCCAGCATTTT
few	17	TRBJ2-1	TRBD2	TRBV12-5	CASGLGLAGGPLDEQFF	TGTGCTAGTGGTTTGGGGTTAGCGGGAGGGCCGTTGGATGAGCAGTTCTTC
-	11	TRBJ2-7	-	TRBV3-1	CASSQGPEQYF	TGTGCCAGCAGCCAAGGCCCCGAGCAGTACTTC
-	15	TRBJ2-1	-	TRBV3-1	CASSQDKGLYNEQFF	TGTGCCAGCAGCCAAGATAAGGGGCTCTACAATGAGCAGTTCTTC
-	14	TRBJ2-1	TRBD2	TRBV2	CASRSSSGYNEQFF	TGTGCCAGCAGGTCGTCTAGCGGATACAATGAGCAGTTCTTC
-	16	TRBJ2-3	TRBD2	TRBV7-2	CASSLVTSGGRGTQYF	TGTGCCAGCAGCTTAGTTACTAGCGGGGGCCGGGGTACGCAGTATTTT
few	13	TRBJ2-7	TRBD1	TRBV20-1	CSAVRQGFHEQYF	TGCAGTGCTGTACGACAGGGCTTCCACGAGCAGTACTTC
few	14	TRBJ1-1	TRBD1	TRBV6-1	CASSFNRGGTEAFF	TGTGCCAGCAGTTTTAACAGGGGAGGTACTGAAGCTTTCTTT
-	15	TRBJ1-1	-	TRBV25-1	CASSEYRGSNTEAFF	TGTGCCAGCAGTGAATACCGGGGCTCGAACACTGAAGCTTTCTTT